This T cell receptor beta chain emerged from a study of Ad26.COV2.S vaccination and SARS-CoV-2 variants. The wider study: Doses of Ad26.COV2.S were injected into muscle once or twice, 56 days apart. Study-wide results and limits: Responses of T cells in total may have been underestimated by the TCR breadth and depth analyses. Spike-specific TCR breadth was greater after Ad26.COV2.S than placebo.

This clone was observed a few times. The antigen is not known. The germline V and J ends were trimmed by 0 bases and 4 bases, with 9 bases remaining between them. The V gene's germline CDR1 is LGHNA and CDR2 YNFKEQ. The CDR3 covers 14 residues. Treatment given: roughly 19 received Ad26.COV2.S at low or high dose, single or two shots; 5 received placebo; per-sample allocation not given. Specimens were obtained on day 63 following the first vaccine or placebo injection. The sample came from a Boston adult aged 18-55 years. Produced via immunoSEQ multiplex PCR; TCRdb's table is partial and in-frame only. The repertoire consists of some 520,000 clones, with around nine tenths occurring once and the leading ten covering about 13%.

The source is a person aged 18 to 65 who received the Ad26.COV2.S COVID-19 vaccine or a placebo. J is TRBJ1-2 and V is TRBV4-2; D is undetermined. The sequences come from peripheral blood, collected in a trial of Ad26.COV2.S vaccine versus placebo. In DNA form, the CDR3 reads TGTGCCAGCAGCCAAGACTTGGCCCTCTATGGCTACACCTTC. Translation: CASSQDLALYGYTF.